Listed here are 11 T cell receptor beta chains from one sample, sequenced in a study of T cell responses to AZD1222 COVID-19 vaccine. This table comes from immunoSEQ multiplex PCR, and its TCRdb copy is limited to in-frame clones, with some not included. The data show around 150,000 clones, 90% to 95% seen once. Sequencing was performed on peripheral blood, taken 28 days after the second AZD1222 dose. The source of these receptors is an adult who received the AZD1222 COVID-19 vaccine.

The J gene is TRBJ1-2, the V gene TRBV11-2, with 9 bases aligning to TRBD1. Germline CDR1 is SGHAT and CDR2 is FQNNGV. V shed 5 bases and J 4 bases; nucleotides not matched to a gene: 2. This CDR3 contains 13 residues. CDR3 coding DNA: TGTGCCAGCAGCCCGGGACAGGGCTATGGCTACACCTTC. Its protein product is CASSPGQGYGYTF.

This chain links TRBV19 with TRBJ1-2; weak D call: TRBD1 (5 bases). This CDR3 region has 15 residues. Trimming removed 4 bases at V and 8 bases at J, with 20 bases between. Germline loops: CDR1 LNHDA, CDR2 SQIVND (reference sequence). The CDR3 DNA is TGTGCCAGTAGTAGTCCCTCCAGGGCAGTTGAAGGCTACACCTTC. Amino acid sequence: CASSSPSRAVEGYTF.

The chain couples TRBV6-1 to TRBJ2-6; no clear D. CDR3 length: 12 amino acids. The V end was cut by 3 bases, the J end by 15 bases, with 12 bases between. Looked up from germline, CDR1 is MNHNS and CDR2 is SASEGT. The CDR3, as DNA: TGTGCCAGCAGTGATCCGGGCCACGGCCTGACTTTC. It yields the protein CASSDPGHGLTF.

The CDR3 coding sequence is TGTGCCAGCAGCGAAAGAGATGAAGCTTTCTTT. It encodes CASSERDEAFF. The rearrangement links TRBV28 to TRBJ1-1; D is undetermined. The CDR3 loop spans 11 amino acids. V lost 6 bases and J 7 bases, leaving 9 bases between the germline ends. The V gene's germline CDR1 is MDHEN and CDR2 SYDVKM.

CDR3 residues: CASSNRPGGQPQHF. CDR3 coding DNA: TGTGCCAGCAGTAATCGTCCAGGGGGTCAGCCCCAGCATTTT. J is TRBJ1-5 and V is TRBV27; the match to TRBD1 covers 7 bases. The CDR3 totals 14 residues. V lost 5 bases and J lost 6; bases outside the gene matches: 7. Germline V lookup: CDR1 MNHEY, CDR2 SMNVEV (reference sequence).

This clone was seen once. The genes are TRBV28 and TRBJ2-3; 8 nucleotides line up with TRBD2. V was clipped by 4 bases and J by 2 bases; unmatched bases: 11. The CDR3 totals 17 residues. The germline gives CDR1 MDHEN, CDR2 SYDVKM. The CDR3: CASSSPRDGRATDTQYF. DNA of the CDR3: TGTGCCAGCAGTTCCCCGCGGGACGGGAGGGCCACAGATACGCAGTATTTT.

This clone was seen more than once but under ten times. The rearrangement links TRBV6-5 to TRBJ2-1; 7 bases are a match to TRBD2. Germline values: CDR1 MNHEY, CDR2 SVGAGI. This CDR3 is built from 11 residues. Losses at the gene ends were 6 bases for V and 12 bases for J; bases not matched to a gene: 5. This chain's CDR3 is CASSTGLPQFF. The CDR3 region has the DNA TGTGCCAGCAGCACGGGACTACCGCAGTTCTTC.

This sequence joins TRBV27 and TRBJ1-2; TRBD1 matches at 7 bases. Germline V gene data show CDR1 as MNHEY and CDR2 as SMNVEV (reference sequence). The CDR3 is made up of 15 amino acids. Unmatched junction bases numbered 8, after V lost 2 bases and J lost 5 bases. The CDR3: CASSLQGTEKYGYTF. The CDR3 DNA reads TGTGCCAGCAGTTTACAAGGGACAGAGAAGTATGGCTACACCTTC.

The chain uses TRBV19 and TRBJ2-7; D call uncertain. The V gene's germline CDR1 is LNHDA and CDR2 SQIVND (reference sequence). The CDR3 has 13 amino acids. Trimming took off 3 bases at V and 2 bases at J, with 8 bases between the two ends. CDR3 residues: CASSIRLTYEQYF. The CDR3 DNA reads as TGTGCCAGTAGTATCAGGCTAACCTACGAGCAGTACTTC.

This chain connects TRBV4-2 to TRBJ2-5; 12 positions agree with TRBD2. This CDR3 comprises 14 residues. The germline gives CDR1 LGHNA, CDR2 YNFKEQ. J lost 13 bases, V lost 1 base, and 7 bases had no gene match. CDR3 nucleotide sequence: TGTGCCAGCAGCCAAGGGACTAGCGGGACGAGGCTGTACTTC. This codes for CASSQGTSGTRLYF.

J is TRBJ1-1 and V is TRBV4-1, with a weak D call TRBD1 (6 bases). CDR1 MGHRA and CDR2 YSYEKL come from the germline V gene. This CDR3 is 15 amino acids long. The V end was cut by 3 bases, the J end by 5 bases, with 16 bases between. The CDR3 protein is CASSHSRGGGTEAFF. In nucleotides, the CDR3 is TGCGCCAGCAGCCATTCCAGGGGAGGAGGTACTGAAGCTTTCTTT.